The text below deals with one TCR beta chain. Antigen unknown. These data come from a study of lymphopenia after photon versus proton radiotherapy. CDR1 and CDR2 (germline): MNHNY, SVGAGI (reference sequence). This CDR3 is 16 amino acids long. V dropped 2 bases and J dropped 4; count of bases not matched to a gene: 10. Points from the study as a whole: Relative stability marked proton patients; photon patients lost diversity and naive cells. Better survival with proton therapy was suggested as possible, not demonstrated. Post-nadir TCR diversity decline inversely tracked overall survival among those who died. Post-nadir diversity loss with photons came from oligoclonal expansion, particularly CD8+ Temra cells.

Generated by immunoSEQ multiplex PCR, the TCRdb table keeps only in-frame clones and is missing some. Of around 150,000 clones in the sample, around nine tenths were seen once. This TCR derives from a man aged 45-65 years with gastric cancer. This chain joins TRBV6-6 and TRBJ2-7; 8 nucleotides agree with TRBD2. This specimen was peripheral blood, taken from a patient treated with photon-based radiotherapy. The DNA of the CDR3 is TGTGCCAGCAGTTACCCCAGTAGCGGGATGGCGTACGAGCAGTACTTC. Protein: CASSYPSSGMAYEQYF.